This T cell receptor (beta chain) comes out of a study of blood T cell repertoires in COVID-19. The CDR3 is 15 amino acids. From germline, CDR1 is LGHNT and CDR2 FRNRAP. V was pared by 3 bases and J by 7 bases, with 13 bases between. This clone appeared a single time. Profiled with immunoSEQ multiplex PCR; TCRdb holds only in-frame clones, not every one. The data hold about 23,000 clones, with approximately 90% observed a single time. Sequenced sample: peripheral blood. This sequence was found in a woman older than 75 with acute or convalescent COVID-19. The genes are TRBV12-5 and TRBJ1-6; D perhaps matches TRBD1 (5 bases). DNA for the CDR3: TGTGCTAGTGGTTTTAGGCAGGGTGGCAATTCACCCCTCCACTTT. This sequence encodes CASGFRQGGNSPLHF.